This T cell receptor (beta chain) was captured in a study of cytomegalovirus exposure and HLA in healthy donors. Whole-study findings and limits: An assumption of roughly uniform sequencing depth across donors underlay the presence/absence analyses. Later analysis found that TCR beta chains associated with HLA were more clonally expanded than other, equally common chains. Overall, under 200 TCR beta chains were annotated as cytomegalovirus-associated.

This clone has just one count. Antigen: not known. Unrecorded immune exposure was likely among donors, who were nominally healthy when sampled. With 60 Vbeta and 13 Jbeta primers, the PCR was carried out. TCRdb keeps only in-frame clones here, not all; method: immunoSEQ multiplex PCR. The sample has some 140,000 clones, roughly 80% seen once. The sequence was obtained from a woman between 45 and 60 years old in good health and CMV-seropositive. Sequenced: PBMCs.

DNA for the CDR3: TGTGCCAGCAGTGAGTGCGGCAATAGCAATCAGCCCCAGCATTTT. Amino acid sequence: CASSECGNSNQPQHF. The chain employs TRBV2 and TRBJ1-5; no clear D. Germline-derived CDR1 and CDR2 are SNHLY and FYNNEI. The CDR3 spans 15 residues. V lost 3 bases, J lost 0 bases, and 9 bases lay in between.